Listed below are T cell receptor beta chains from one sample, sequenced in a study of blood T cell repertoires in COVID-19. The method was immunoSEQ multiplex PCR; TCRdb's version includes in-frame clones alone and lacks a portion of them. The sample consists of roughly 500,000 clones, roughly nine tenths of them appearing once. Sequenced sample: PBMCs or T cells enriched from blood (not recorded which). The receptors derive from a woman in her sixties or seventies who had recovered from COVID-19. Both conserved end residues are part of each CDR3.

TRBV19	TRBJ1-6	CASSIAGTQNSPLHF
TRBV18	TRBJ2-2	CASSPLQREQTGELFF
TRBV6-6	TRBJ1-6	CASSYSPREGSPLHF
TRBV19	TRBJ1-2	CASSSRWGTGEGYTF
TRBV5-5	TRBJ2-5	CASSLAGRGLNLIRETQYF
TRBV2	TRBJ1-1	CASSEGERTEAFF
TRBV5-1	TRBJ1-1	CASSFDRGGTEAFF
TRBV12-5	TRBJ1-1	CASANIQGVATEAFF
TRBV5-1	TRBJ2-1	CASSLGQGYNEQFF
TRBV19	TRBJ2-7	CASSIRGQGYEQYF
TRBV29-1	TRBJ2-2	CSVEIWSGDRGGTGELFF
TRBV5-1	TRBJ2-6	CASSDSSGANVLTF
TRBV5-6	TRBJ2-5	CASSLPSGVQETQYF
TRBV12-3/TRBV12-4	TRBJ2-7	CASSLGQTYQYF
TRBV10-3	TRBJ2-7	CAIRGAGSPYEQYF
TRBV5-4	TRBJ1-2	CASSLAQDGVGYTF
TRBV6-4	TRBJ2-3	CASSPRQGIDTQYF
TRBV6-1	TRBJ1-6	CASSDEGNSPLHF
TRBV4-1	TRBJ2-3	CASSHLADTQYF
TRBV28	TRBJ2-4	CASSLISLAKNIQYF
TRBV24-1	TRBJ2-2	CATSDRGQGQNTGELFF
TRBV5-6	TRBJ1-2	CASSLAGASTGYTF
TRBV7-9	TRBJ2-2	CASSLEGPTGELFF
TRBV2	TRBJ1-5	CASSGQGNQPQHF
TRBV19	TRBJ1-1	CASSIHRDTEAFF
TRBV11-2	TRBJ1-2	CASSLTGALRGYTF
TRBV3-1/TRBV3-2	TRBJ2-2	CASSLGVGGNTGELFF
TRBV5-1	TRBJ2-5	CASSFSRPGQGGETQYF
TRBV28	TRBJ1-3	CASSFLDGGGGNTIYF
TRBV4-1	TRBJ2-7	CASSPFGLAGDEQYF
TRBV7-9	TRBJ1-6	CASSLRQGNSPLHF
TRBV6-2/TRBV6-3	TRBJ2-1	CASSSAGTGPLEQFF
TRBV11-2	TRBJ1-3	CASSADRLNTIYF
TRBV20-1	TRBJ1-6	CSASDRDRGTYTPLHF
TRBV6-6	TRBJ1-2	CASVAGNPNYGYTF
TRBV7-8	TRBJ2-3	CASSLDETIRGDTQYF
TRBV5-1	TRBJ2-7	CASSLGTSEGTNEQYF
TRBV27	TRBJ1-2	CASSLSWENSGYTF
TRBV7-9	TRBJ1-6	CASSFSGNNSPLHF
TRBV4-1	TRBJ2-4	CASSPPGTGRVQYF
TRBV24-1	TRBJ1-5	CATSDSGPGQGMNQPQHF
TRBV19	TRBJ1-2	CASSIAGFNGYTF
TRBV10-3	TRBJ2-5	CAISGTSGFQETQYF
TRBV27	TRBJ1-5	CASSLGQGSSQPQHF
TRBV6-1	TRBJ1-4	CASSEEPGWVANEKLFF
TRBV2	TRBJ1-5	CASGLGYSNQPQHF
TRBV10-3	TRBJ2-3	CAISEWGQDTQYF
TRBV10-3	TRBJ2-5	CATRPGQTYQETQYF
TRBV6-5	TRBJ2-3	CASRNRGLSTDTQYF
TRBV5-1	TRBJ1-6	CASSSGQEPSPLHF
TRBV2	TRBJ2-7	CATTTQGTSYEQYF
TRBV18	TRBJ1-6	CASSLDGQGKSPLHF
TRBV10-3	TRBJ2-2	CAAALAGDTGELFF
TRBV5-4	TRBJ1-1	CASSLQQDVEAFF
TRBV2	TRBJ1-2	CASNSERSGYTF
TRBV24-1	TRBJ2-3	CATSDGLAGGLRF
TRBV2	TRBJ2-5	CASSEASGGWGGTQYF
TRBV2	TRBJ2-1	CASSVSIVVTLNEQFF
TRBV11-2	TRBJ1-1	CASSLQTGQRKDTEAFF